This T cell receptor beta chain was documented in a study of cytomegalovirus exposure and HLA in healthy donors. The PCR used 60 Vbeta and 13 Jbeta primers. The data were produced by immunoSEQ multiplex PCR, yet TCRdb's version contains in-frame clones alone and is incomplete. The sample has approximately 99,000 clones, 81% seen once. This CDR3 is 14 amino acids long. Germline V CDR1 and CDR2: MNHNS, SASEGT. Trimming stripped 7 bases from V and 3 bases from J, with 15 bases between. This clone was seen a few times. The chain uses TRBV6-1 and TRBJ1-2, with D possibly TRBD1 on 5 matching bases. The TCR sequence derives from a man between 35 and 55 years old in good health and CMV-seropositive. The sequenced sample consisted of PBMCs. The CDR3 DNA is TGTGCCAGCAAAGACAGTTATCGGGACTATGGCTACACCTTC. It translates to CASKDSYRDYGYTF.